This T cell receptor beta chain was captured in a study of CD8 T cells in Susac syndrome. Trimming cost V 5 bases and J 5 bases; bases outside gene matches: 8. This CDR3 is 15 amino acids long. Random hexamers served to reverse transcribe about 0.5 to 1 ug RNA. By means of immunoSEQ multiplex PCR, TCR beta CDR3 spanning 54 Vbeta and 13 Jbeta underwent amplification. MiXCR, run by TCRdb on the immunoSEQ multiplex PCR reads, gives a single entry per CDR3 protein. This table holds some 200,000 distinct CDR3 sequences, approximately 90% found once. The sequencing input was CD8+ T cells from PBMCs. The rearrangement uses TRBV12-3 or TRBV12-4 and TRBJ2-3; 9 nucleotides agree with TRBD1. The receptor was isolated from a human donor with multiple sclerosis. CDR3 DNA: TGTGCCAGCAGTCGACAGGGGGTTAAGGGAGATACGCAGTATTTT. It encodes CASSRQGVKGDTQYF.